A single sample gave rise to the 7 T cell receptor beta chains below, sequenced in a study of T cell repertoires in cytomegalovirus infection (dated by TCRdb to between 2019 and 2020). Reads for this sample came from an Illumina HiSeq 1500. TCRdb reworked the public reads: Q25 trimming with fastp, MiXCR clone assembly, productive beta chains retained. Here each entry gathers all rows of one CDR3 protein and keeps the most common genes and DNA. The sample table contains about 920,000 distinct CDR3 sequences; only one count was recorded for approximately 31% of them. The leading ten clones occupy 13% of the sample. What the treatment or condition label conveys for this sample: in vitro stimulation with specific CMV peptide epitopes to enrich CMV-specific T cells. Their target antigens are unknown. Sample: cultured CD8+ T cells from PBMCs, taken from culture after CMV antigen stimulation. These receptors all come from a human donor in good health (CMV status not recorded). Some clones in this sample may be carry-over from other donors' samples.

The CDR3 DNA reads TGTGCCAGCAGTTCGGACGGAGACAATGAGCAGTTCTTC. The encoded protein is CASSSDGDNEQFF. The genes are TRBV13 and TRBJ2-1; no clear D. CDR1 and CDR2 (germline): PRHDT, FYEKMQ (reference sequence). This CDR3 is built from 13 residues. Trimming pared 6 bases from V and 5 bases from J, leaving 11 bases between. Full variable domain (outside the CDR3, taken from reference TRBV13 and TRBJ2-1): AAGVIQSPRHLIKEKRETATLKCYPIPRHDTVYWYQQGPGQDPQFLISFYEKMQSDKGSIPDRFSAQQFSDYHSELNMSSLELGDSALYFCASSSDGDNEQFFGPGTRLTVL.

J is TRBJ2-3 and V is TRBV4-1, with D perhaps being TRBD1 or TRBD2 (5 bases each). V lost 0 bases, J lost 6 bases, and 7 bases lay in between. Germline values: CDR1 MGHRA, CDR2 YSYEKL. This CDR3 comprises 13 residues. CDR3 loop: CASSQEWGDTQYF. Written as DNA, the CDR3 is TGCGCCAGCAGCCAAGAATGGGGGGATACGCAGTATTTT.

This rearrangement joins TRBV7-8 to TRBJ2-1; D not certain. V lost 1 base, J lost 7 bases, and 14 bases lay in between. This CDR3 has 15 amino acids. The germline CDR1 and CDR2 sequences are SGHVS and FQNEAQ. CDR3 protein: CASSLGSWVINEQFF. In DNA, the CDR3 is TGTGCCAGCAGCTTAGGATCATGGGTGATTAATGAGCAGTTCTTC.

To note about this clonotype: One junction end does not reproduce the germline sequence, and a read error may be involved. The V and J genes are TRBV4-1 and TRBJ1-2; a possible D gene is TRBD1 (5 bases). The germline CDR1 and CDR2 sequences are MGHRA and YSYEKL. The CDR3 sequence is 15 residues long. The CDR3 sequence: CTSSQGFRVREGYTF. In nucleotides, the CDR3 is TGCACCAGCAGCCAAGGGTTCAGGGTAAGAGAAGGCTACACCTTC.

V is TRBV27 and J is TRBJ1-5, with D perhaps TRBD1 (6 bases). This CDR3 comprises 16 residues. Germline V lookup: CDR1 MNHEY, CDR2 SMNVEV (reference sequence). Trimming took 4 bases from V and 4 from J, leaving 17 bases between them. CDR3 loop: CASSSLDRRGNQPQHF. The CDR3 bases are TGTGCCAGCAGTTCCCTCGACAGGCGTGGTAATCAGCCCCAGCATTTT.

V usage is TRBV20-1 and J usage is TRBJ1-1; perhaps TRBD1 as D (6 bases). V was shortened by 0 bases and J by 0 bases, with 14 bases between the two germline ends. There are 16 residues in the CDR3. The germline V gene encodes CDR1 DFQATT and CDR2 SNEGSKA (reference sequence). CDR3 DNA sequence: TGCAGTGCTAGAGATCTCAGGGGCCCTTTGAACACTGAAGCTTTCTTT. It yields the protein CSARDLRGPLNTEAFF.

Ten or more counts support this clonotype. One junction end does not reproduce the germline sequence, and a read error may be involved. This CDR3 reads CASSQDLGQPQHF. The CDR3 nucleotides read TGTGCCAGCAGCCAAGATTTAGGTCAGCCCCAGCATTTT. The gene calls are TRBV4-1 and TRBJ1-5; D gene uncertain. CDR1 is MGHRA and CDR2 is YSYEKL in the germline V gene. CDR3 length equals 13 residues.